Sequencing of this T cell receptor (beta chain) was carried out in a study of sequential checkpoint blockade in melanoma. As for the study in general: After both sequences, patients received maintenance nivolumab.

Sequencing was performed with immunoSEQ multiplex PCR; in TCRdb, only in-frame clones are kept and a portion is missing. The sample has some 5,100 clones, around three quarters seen once. The sample holds a few counts of this clone. Described treatment: randomized to nivolumab then ipilimumab (arm A) or the reverse (arm B). The CDR3 contains 14 residues. The germline V gene encodes CDR1 SEHNR and CDR2 FQNEAQ (reference sequence). The V gene lost 1 base and the J gene lost 2 bases, with 6 bases spanning the gap. The sample was CD8+ T cells sorted from blood (inferred from file names), taken from a patient given nivolumab and ipilimumab in sequence. The rearrangement joins TRBV7-9 to TRBJ2-1, with TRBD1 as a possible D gene (5 bases). The clonotype comes from a human patient with melanoma. Some clones in this sample may be carry-over from other donors' samples. In DNA form, the CDR3 reads TGTGCCAGCAGCTTAGAGGGGCCCTACAATGAGCAGTTCTTC. The encoded protein is CASSLEGPYNEQFF. Full variable domain (rest looked up from reference TRBV7-9 and TRBJ2-1): DTGVSQNPRHKITKRGQNVTFRCDPISEHNRLYWYRQTLGQGPEFLTYFQNEAQLEKSRLLSDRFSAERPKGSFSTLEIQRTEQGDSAMYLCASSLEGPYNEQFFGPGTRLTVL.